The clone carrying this TCR beta chain occurred many times. The sample comes from a study of tumor and adjacent non-tumor tissue in lung cancer. The CDR3 is 13 residues long. The germline CDR1 and CDR2 sequences are SQVTM and ANQGSEA. The J segment lost 6 bases and the V segment lost 8 bases, leaving 8 bases of the junction unmatched. A modified ARM-PCR protocol with three rounds of nested PCR amplified TCRbeta. TCRdb re-analysed the multiplex PCR reads in MiXCR, keeping a single row per CDR3 protein. This table holds about 85,000 distinct CDR3 sequences, around 59% found once. The template was RNA from unsorted bulk tissue.

This TCR was recovered from a man aged 70-80 years with non-small cell lung cancer. This rearrangement joins TRBV29-1 to TRBJ2-1; TRBD1 matches 9 bases. The sequenced material came from lung tumor tissue. CDR3: CSSRDRVLNEQFF. The CDR3 coding sequence is TGCAGCTCCCGGGACAGGGTCCTCAATGAGCAGTTCTTC.